The next 31 T cell receptor beta chains were all read from a single sample in a study of T-cell memory formation after mild COVID-19. TCRdb recomputed calls from the 5' RACE reads with MiXCR, one row per CDR3 protein. Of about 290,000 distinct CDR3 sequences listed, approximately 15% are singletons. The sequenced sample consisted of PBMCs or a T cell subset sorted from them (not recorded which). The receptors originated from a man between 18 and 35 years old who had mild COVID-19 (a few samples of this study predate the infection). Cell type and time point are not known.

The chain combines TRBV7-2 with TRBJ1-2; D may be TRBD1 (5 bases). Germline CDR1 SGHTA, CDR2 FQGNSA. This CDR3 has 15 residues. The germline V and J ends were trimmed by 1 base and 8 bases, with 17 bases remaining between them. The CDR3, as DNA: TGTGCCAGCAGCTTAGGGGGCAGCCAAGTTGGAGGCTACACCTTC. Residues: CASSLGGSQVGGYTF.

The chain links TRBV7-2 to TRBJ2-1; 8 bases align to TRBD2. Germline V gene lookup returns CDR1 SGHTA and CDR2 FQGNSA. V gave up 1 base and J gave up 2 bases; unmatched junction bases: 1. The CDR3 is made up of 15 amino acids. This CDR3 is CASSLGLATYNEQFF. As DNA, the CDR3 is TGTGCCAGCAGCTTAGGACTAGCGACCTACAATGAGCAGTTCTTC.

This sequence joins TRBV5-1 and TRBJ1-4; D is unclear. V dropped 4 bases and J dropped 8 bases, with 18 bases sitting between them. CDR1 and CDR2 (germline): SGHRS, YFSETQ. The CDR3 runs 15 residues. Here the CDR3 DNA reads TGCGCCAGCAGCGTCGGACCCCCGGCCGGAGAAAAACTGTTTTTT. Translated, it gives CASSVGPPAGEKLFF.

This clonotype appeared a few times. Being one base from a much bigger clone, this may be a read error. J is TRBJ2-5 and V is TRBV12-3 or TRBV12-4; D ambiguous. The CDR3 is made up of 12 amino acids. V was cut by 6 bases and J by 1 base, with 6 bases left in between. CDR3 residues: CASSRAQETQYF. CDR3 DNA sequence: TGTGCCAGCAGCCGGGCCCAAGAGACCCAGTACTTC.

This chain links TRBV6-2 or TRBV6-3 with TRBJ2-5; no definite D call. Germline CDR1 MNHEY, CDR2 SVGEGT. Trimming shortened V by 5 bases and J by 2 bases, and 9 bases separated the two germline ends. The CDR3 covers 13 residues. CDR3 nucleotide sequence: TGTGCCAGCAGTCCCCGGTTGCAAGAGACCCAGTACTTC. This encodes CASSPRLQETQYF.

This clonotype turned up a few times. The rearrangement joins TRBV5-1 to TRBJ1-1; no reliable D call. Germline CDR1 reads SGHRS; CDR2 reads YFSETQ. Trimming left V 4 bases short and J 1 base short, with 8 bases between. This CDR3 has 13 residues. CDR3 protein: CASSPEPNTEAFF. DNA of the CDR3: TGCGCCAGCAGCCCTGAACCGAACACTGAAGCTTTCTTT.

This clonotype was seen more than once but under ten times. In DNA form, the CDR3 reads TGTGCCAGCATCATCGGGGGTTATAGCAATCAGCCCCAGCATTTT. Protein: CASIIGGYSNQPQHF. The rearrangement joins TRBV6-6 to TRBJ1-5; weak D call: TRBD1 (5 bases). V lost 7 bases and J lost 0, with 13 bases in between. Per germline, CDR1 MNHNY and CDR2 SVGAGI (reference sequence). The CDR3 contains 15 residues.

This sequence joins TRBV6-5 and TRBJ2-1, with D perhaps matching TRBD1 or TRBD2 (6 bases each). Germline V gives CDR1 MNHEY, CDR2 SVGAGI. The V and J ends lost 8 bases and 0 bases respectively, with 14 bases between them. This CDR3 is 15 amino acids long. In DNA form, the CDR3 reads TGTGCCAGCGGAGGGGGGCCGAGCTCCTACAATGAGCAGTTCTTC. Its translation is CASGGGPSSYNEQFF.

This clonotype was seen only a few times. The V call is TRBV5-1, the J call TRBJ2-3, with 7 positions matching TRBD2. The junction had 3 bases not matched to a gene; V was cut back by 1 base and J by 4 bases. CDR3 size: 14 residues. The germline gives CDR1 SGHRS, CDR2 YFSETQ. The CDR3 here is CASSLTSVADTQYF. CDR3 nucleotides: TGCGCCAGCAGCTTGACTAGCGTTGCAGATACGCAGTATTTT.

This clonotype was observed a handful of times. The J gene is TRBJ2-3, the V gene TRBV20-1; either TRBD1 or TRBD2 may fit D (6 bases each). The CDR3 totals 15 residues. Trimming pared 5 bases from V and 1 base from J, leaving 16 bases between. In germline, CDR1 is DFQATT, CDR2 SNEGSKA (reference sequence). The CDR3 region is CSAGPSGAGTDTQYF. The CDR3 DNA sequence: TGCAGTGCTGGACCTTCGGGGGCCGGCACAGATACGCAGTATTTT.

This clonotype was found a few times. The chain recombines TRBV6-2 or TRBV6-3 with TRBJ1-1, with a possible D match to TRBD1 (5 bases). V gave up 6 bases and J gave up 6 bases, with 17 bases separating them. Germline lookup yields CDR1 MNHEY and CDR2 SVGEGT. The CDR3 length is 14 residues. CDR3: CASSLANRPPEAFF. CDR3 coding DNA: TGTGCCAGCAGCCTAGCCAACAGGCCCCCTGAAGCTTTCTTT.

V gene TRBV18 combines with J gene TRBJ1-3; 8 bases agree with TRBD1. The J segment lost 4 bases and the V segment lost 3 bases, leaving 8 bases of the junction unmatched. Germline V gene data show CDR1 as KGHSH and CDR2 as LQKENI. The CDR3 covers 16 residues. The CDR3 spells CASSPGQGAFGNTIYF. The DNA of the CDR3 is TGTGCCAGCTCACCCGGCCAGGGGGCTTTCGGAAACACCATATATTTT.

The J gene is TRBJ1-4, the V gene TRBV7-2; possible D gene TRBD1, 6 bases. The CDR3 length is 16 residues. The V end was cut by 5 bases, the J end by 8 bases, with 21 bases between. Germline V lookup: CDR1 SGHTA, CDR2 FQGNSA. The CDR3 region is CASSPMVRGAGEKLFF. In nucleotides, the CDR3 is TGTGCCAGCAGCCCAATGGTCCGGGGGGCAGGAGAAAAACTGTTTTTT. The whole variable domain, remainder taken from reference TRBV7-2 and TRBJ1-4, is GAGVSQSPSNKVTEKGKDVELRCDPISGHTALYWYRQSLGQGLEFLIYFQGNSAPDKSGLPSDRFSAERTGGSVSTLTIQRTQQEDSAVYLCASSPMVRGAGEKLFFGSGTQLSVL.

CDR3 in DNA: TGCGCCAGCAGTGAGAGGGGGCCAGATACGCAGTATTTT. It specifies CASSERGPDTQYF. The chain joins TRBV10-1 to TRBJ2-3; 7 bases are shared with TRBD1. Losses at the gene ends were 2 bases for V and 4 bases for J; bases not matched to a gene: 0. CDR1 and CDR2 from the germline V gene are WNHNN and SYGVQD (reference sequence). The CDR3 totals 13 residues.

The J gene is TRBJ2-1, the V gene TRBV6-2 or TRBV6-3, with D perhaps TRBD2 (6 bases). This CDR3 comprises 15 residues. V was pared by 2 bases and J by 9 bases, with 17 bases between. CDR1 and CDR2 (germline): MNHEY, SVGEGT. The CDR3 sequence: CASSYPGPQGGEQFF. As DNA, the CDR3 is TGTGCCAGCAGTTACCCCGGGCCCCAGGGAGGTGAGCAGTTCTTC.

The V and J genes are TRBV5-1 and TRBJ2-3; no clear D. CDR3 size: 16 residues. With 0 bases removed from V and 3 bases from J, the gap between germline ends came to 14 bases. Germline CDR1 reads SGHRS; CDR2 reads YFSETQ. CDR3 loop: CASSLAPDGPTDTQYF. In DNA form, the CDR3 reads TGCGCCAGCAGCTTGGCCCCAGACGGCCCGACAGATACGCAGTATTTT.

V gene TRBV20-1 combines with J gene TRBJ1-1, with a possible D match to TRBD1 (6 bases). V lost 6 bases and J lost 1, with 6 bases in between. Germline assignment: CDR1 DFQATT and CDR2 SNEGSKA (reference sequence). The CDR3 has 11 amino acids. The CDR3 loop is CSAGQNTEAFF. The CDR3 DNA follows: TGCAGTGCGGGACAGAACACTGAAGCTTTCTTT.

The V call is TRBV27, the J call TRBJ2-7; weak D call: TRBD2 (5 bases). With 4 bases removed from V and 1 base from J, the gap between germline ends came to 11 bases. CDR1 is MNHEY and CDR2 is SMNVEV in the germline V gene (reference sequence). The CDR3 spans 14 residues. The CDR3, as DNA: TGTGCCAGCAGTTATCAGCGGCCGTCCTACGAGCAGTACTTC. Translation gives CASSYQRPSYEQYF.

V gene TRBV4-2 combines with J gene TRBJ1-1, with D hard to call. V lost 1 base and J 0 bases, leaving 15 bases between the germline ends. Germline assignment: CDR1 LGHNA and CDR2 YNFKEQ. The CDR3 covers 17 residues. CDR3 sequence (DNA): TGTGCCAGCAGCCAAGTAGTCGGCAGAAGTATGAACACTGAAGCTTTCTTT. Translation gives CASSQVVGRSMNTEAFF.

The chain carries TRBV5-1 and TRBJ2-5; D is unclear. CDR1 and CDR2 (germline): SGHRS, YFSETQ. There are 13 residues in the CDR3. V was trimmed by 0 bases and J by 4 bases, leaving 7 bases between them. CDR3 DNA sequence: TGCGCCAGCAGCTTGGCCATTGGAGAGACCCAGTACTTC. As protein: CASSLAIGETQYF.

This clonotype was counted a single time. V usage is TRBV29-1 and J usage is TRBJ1-1; TRBD1 matches 7 bases. The CDR3 consists of 11 residues. The germline gives CDR1 SQVTM, CDR2 ANQGSEA. CDR3 sequence (DNA): TGCACAGGGGGGGGGAACACTGAAGCTTTCTTT. Translated, it gives CTGGGNTEAFF.

About this clonotype itself: The junction departs from the called germline gene at one end, perhaps through a read error. The V gene is TRBV27, the J gene TRBJ1-2, with D hard to call. This CDR3 has 13 residues. From germline, CDR1 is MNHEY and CDR2 SMNVEV (reference sequence). CDR3 protein: CASRAGRSYGYTF. The CDR3 region has the DNA TGTGCCAGCCGTGCCGGACGGTCATACGGCTACACATTC.

This rearrangement joins TRBV6-1 to TRBJ1-1, with 11 bases lining up with TRBD1. V lost 4 bases and J lost 4; bases outside the gene matches: 5. The CDR3 length is 15 residues. Germline V lookup: CDR1 MNHNS, CDR2 SASEGT. The CDR3 DNA follows: TGTGCCAGCAGTGTACCCGGGACAGGGGGCACTGAAGCTTTCTTT. Translation: CASSVPGTGGTEAFF.

The rearrangement links TRBV11-2 to TRBJ2-1, with TRBD2 matching 10 bases. Germline loops: CDR1 SGHAT, CDR2 FQNNGV. Trimming at V came to 1 base and at J to 8 bases, leaving 8 bases not matched to a gene. This CDR3 is 16 amino acids long. The CDR3 DNA sequence: TGTGCCAGCAGCTTAGTAGGCCTAGCGGGGGTCGATGAGCAGTTCTTC. This encodes CASSLVGLAGVDEQFF.

This clonotype was observed many times. This sequence joins TRBV5-1 and TRBJ2-5; possible D gene TRBD1, 6 bases. V was pared by 6 bases and J by 3 bases, with 9 bases between. This CDR3 is 12 amino acids long. CDR1 and CDR2 (germline): SGHRS, YFSETQ. The CDR3 reads CASNDRKETQYF. The CDR3 DNA sequence: TGCGCCAGCAACGACAGGAAAGAGACCCAGTACTTC.

The CDR3 bases are TGCGCCAGCAGCTTAGCGGGGGGGCAAAATGAGCAGTTCTTC. This codes for CASSLAGGQNEQFF. The chain joins TRBV5-1 to TRBJ2-1, with 10 bases matching TRBD2. This CDR3 is built from 14 residues. Trimming cost V 2 bases and J 7 bases; bases outside gene matches: 3. Germline values: CDR1 SGHRS, CDR2 YFSETQ.

This clonotype was recorded at least ten times. The chain has TRBV3-1 and TRBJ2-7, with TRBD1 matching over 7 bases. Trimming took 4 bases from V and 1 from J; bases not matched to a gene: 1. Germline CDR1 and CDR2: LGHDT and YNNKEL (reference sequence). CDR3 length: 13 residues. In nucleotides, the CDR3 is TGTGCCAGCAGCCGACAGGGTTCCTACGAGCAGTACGTC. Translation: CASSRQGSYEQYV.

The sample holds a few counts of this clonotype. V and J are TRBV5-5 and TRBJ1-6; D ambiguous. The CDR3 spans 15 residues. Trimming removed 3 bases at V and 2 bases at J, with 9 bases between. Germline CDR1 SGHKS, CDR2 YYEKEE (reference sequence). The CDR3 sequence is CASSSTKAYNSPLHF. DNA of the CDR3: TGTGCCAGCAGCTCCACAAAAGCCTATAATTCACCCCTCCACTTT. The complete variable domain, with remaining parts taken from reference TRBV5-5 and TRBJ1-6, reads DAGVTQSPTHLIKTRGQQVTLRCSPISGHKSVSWYQQVLGQGPQFIFQYYEKEERGRGNFPDRFSARQFPNYSSELNVNALLLGDSALYLCASSSTKAYNSPLHFGNGTRLTVT.

V usage is TRBV7-2 and J usage is TRBJ1-2; 7 positions agree with TRBD1. V was clipped by 5 bases and J by 8 bases; unmatched bases: 11. CDR3 length: 14 residues. Germline loops: CDR1 SGHTA, CDR2 FQGNSA. The DNA for the CDR3 is TGTGCCAGCAGCCCTAGACAGGGAAGCGCAGGCTACACCTTC. It is translated as CASSPRQGSAGYTF. The whole variable domain, remainder taken from reference TRBV7-2 and TRBJ1-2, is GAGVSQSPSNKVTEKGKDVELRCDPISGHTALYWYRQSLGQGLEFLIYFQGNSAPDKSGLPSDRFSAERTGGSVSTLTIQRTQQEDSAVYLCASSPRQGSAGYTFGSGTRLTVV.

The chain has TRBV7-2 and TRBJ1-5; D may be TRBD1 (5 bases). The germline V and J ends were trimmed by 2 bases and 4 bases, with 12 bases remaining between them. The germline V gene has CDR1 SGHTA and CDR2 FQGNSA. The CDR3 has 15 amino acids. The CDR3 DNA sequence: TGTGCCAGCAGCTTACTGGGGGGAGCTAATCAGCCCCAGCATTTT. Protein product: CASSLLGGANQPQHF.

This sequence joins TRBV20-1 and TRBJ1-2; TRBD1 matches at 9 bases. The CDR3 runs 13 residues. The trim removed 7 bases at V and 8 bases at J, leaving 11 bases unmatched. Germline values: CDR1 DFQATT, CDR2 SNEGSKA (reference sequence). CDR3 protein: CSVTDRGLVGYTF. The CDR3 nucleotides are TGCAGTGTCACGGACAGGGGATTGGTCGGCTACACCTTC.